One sample yielded the 6 T cell receptor beta chains listed below, sequenced in a study of CD8+CD57+ T cells in acquired aplastic anemia (dated by TCRdb to 2016 to 2019). Flow cytometry had shown CD8+CD57+ cell expansion in the patients selected for sequencing. Sequenced on an Illumina HiSeq 2000. Profiling of TCR beta VDJ combinations and CDR3 sequences used genomic DNA as the template. TCRdb reprocessing: public reads trimmed at Q25 with fastp, clones called with MiXCR, in-frame beta chains kept. Under each unique CDR3 protein, matching rows form one entry showing the most common genes and DNA. Here the sample has 200,000 to 300,000 distinct CDR3 sequences; about 80% occur a single time. The ten largest make up 40% to 55% of the sample. Source material: sorted CD4+, CD8+, or CD8+CD57+ T cells (not recorded which) from PBMCs. These receptors originate from a human donor with aplastic anemia.

V is TRBV12-3 or TRBV12-4 and J is TRBJ2-7; TRBD1 aligns across 10 bases. The CDR3 consists of 14 residues. The V segment lost 6 bases and the J segment 5 bases; nucleotides outside the gene matches: 7. CDR3 protein: CASRRDRGVDEQYF. The CDR3 nucleotides are TGTGCCAGCAGGAGGGACAGGGGAGTCGACGAGCAGTACTTC.

As to this clonotype: At one end the junction does not follow the germline gene, possibly because of a read error. The J gene is TRBJ2-1, the V gene TRBV15; D might be TRBD1 or TRBD2, each matching 7 bases. The CDR3 is made up of 15 amino acids. From germline, CDR1 is LNHNV and CDR2 YYDKDF (reference sequence). The chain's CDR3 is CATSRDSQGGNKKCF. CDR3 bases: TGTGCCACCAGCAGAGATAGCCAGGGGGGGAATAAGAAGTGCTTC. The whole variable domain, remainder taken from reference TRBV15 and TRBJ2-1, is DAMVIQNPRYQVTQFGKPVTLSCSQTLNHNVMYWYQQKSSQAPKLLFHYYDKDFNNEADTPDNFQSRRPNTSFCFLDIRSPGLGDTAMYLCATSRDSQGGNKKCFGPGTRLTVL.

This chain joins TRBV29-1 and TRBJ1-1, with a weak D call TRBD1 (5 bases). Trimming took off 7 bases at V and 4 bases at J, with 19 bases between the two ends. Germline CDR1 reads SQVTM; CDR2 reads ANQGSEA. The CDR3 covers 14 residues. DNA of the CDR3: TGCAGCGGGGAAAAAGGGGCGAGGGGCACTGAAGCTTTCTTT. This encodes CSGEKGARGTEAFF.

V usage is TRBV29-1 and J usage is TRBJ2-7, with D possibly matching TRBD2 (6 bases). There are 13 residues in the CDR3. The V end lost 2 bases, the J end lost 5 bases, and 13 bases lay between the germline ends. The germline V gene encodes CDR1 SQVTM and CDR2 ANQGSEA. CDR3 nucleotides: TGCAGCGTTGAATCGAAAGGAGGGAACGAGCAGTACGTC. Its protein is CSVESKGGNEQYV.

The V gene is TRBV5-4, the J gene TRBJ2-2; D could derive from TRBD1 or TRBD2 (6 bases each). The CDR3 runs 16 residues. The ends were cut back, 2 bases at V and 0 bases at J, with 11 bases in the middle. Germline V gene lookup returns CDR1 SGHNT and CDR2 YYREEE (reference sequence). The CDR3 region has the DNA TGTGCCAGCAGCTTTACTAGGGGGGCGAACACCGGGGAGCTGTTTTTT. This sequence encodes CASSFTRGANTGELFF.

The chain is built from TRBV6-5 and TRBJ2-1; a weak D match, TRBD2 (5 bases). This CDR3 has 14 amino acids. V dropped 5 bases and J dropped 5 bases, with 13 bases sitting between them. The germline V gene encodes CDR1 MNHEY and CDR2 SVGAGI. The CDR3 sequence: CASSDPGINNEQFF. The CDR3 region has the DNA TGTGCCAGCAGTGATCCGGGAATAAACAATGAGCAGTTCTTC.